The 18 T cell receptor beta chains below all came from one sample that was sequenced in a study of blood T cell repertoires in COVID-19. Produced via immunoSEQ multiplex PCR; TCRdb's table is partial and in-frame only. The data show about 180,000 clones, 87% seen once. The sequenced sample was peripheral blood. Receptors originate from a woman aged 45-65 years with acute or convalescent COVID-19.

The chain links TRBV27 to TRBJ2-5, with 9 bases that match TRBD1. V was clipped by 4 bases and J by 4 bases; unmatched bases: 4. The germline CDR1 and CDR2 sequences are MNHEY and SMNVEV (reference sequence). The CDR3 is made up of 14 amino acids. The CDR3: CASSSRDRVETQYF. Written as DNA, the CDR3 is TGTGCCAGCAGTTCAAGGGACAGGGTAGAGACCCAGTACTTC.

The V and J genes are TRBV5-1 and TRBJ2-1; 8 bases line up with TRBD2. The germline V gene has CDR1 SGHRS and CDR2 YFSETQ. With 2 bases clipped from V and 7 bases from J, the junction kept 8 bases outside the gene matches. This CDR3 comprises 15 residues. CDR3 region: CASSFQAGVDNEQFF. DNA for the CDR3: TGCGCCAGCAGCTTCCAAGCGGGAGTTGATAATGAGCAGTTCTTC. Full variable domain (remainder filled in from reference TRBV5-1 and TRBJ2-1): KAGVTQTPRYLIKTRGQQVTLSCSPISGHRSVSWYQQTPGQGLQFLFEYFSETQRNKGNFPGRFSGRQFSNSRSEMNVSTLELGDSALYLCASSFQAGVDNEQFFGPGTRLTVL.

The CDR3 DNA sequence: TGTGCCAGCAGCTTGGCAGGGCGACCCTACGAGCAGTACTTC. It codes for CASSLAGRPYEQYF. The chain is built from TRBV5-4 and TRBJ2-7; maybe TRBD1 (5 bases). This CDR3 spans 14 amino acids. V was pared by 0 bases and J by 2 bases, with 9 bases between. Germline V gene data show CDR1 as SGHNT and CDR2 as YYREEE (reference sequence).

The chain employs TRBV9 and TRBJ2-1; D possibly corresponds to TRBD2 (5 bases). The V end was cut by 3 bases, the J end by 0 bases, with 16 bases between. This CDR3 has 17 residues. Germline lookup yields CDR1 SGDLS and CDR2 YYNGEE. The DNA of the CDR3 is TGTGCCAGCAGCGCCGCCCCCCAAGGGAGCTCCTACAATGAGCAGTTCTTC. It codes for CASSAAPQGSSYNEQFF.

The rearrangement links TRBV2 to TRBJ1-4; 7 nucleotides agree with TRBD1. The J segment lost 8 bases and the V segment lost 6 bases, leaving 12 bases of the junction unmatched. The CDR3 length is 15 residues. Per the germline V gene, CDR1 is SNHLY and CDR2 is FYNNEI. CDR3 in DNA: TGTGCCAGCAGAGCCGAGACAGGGCTAAGCGAAAAACTGTTTTTT. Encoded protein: CASRAETGLSEKLFF. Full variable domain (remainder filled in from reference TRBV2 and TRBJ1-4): EPEVTQTPSHQVTQMGQEVILRCVPISNHLYFYWYRQILGQKVEFLVSFYNNEISEKSEIFDDQFSVERPDGSNFTLKIRSTKLEDSAMYFCASRAETGLSEKLFFGSGTQLSVL.

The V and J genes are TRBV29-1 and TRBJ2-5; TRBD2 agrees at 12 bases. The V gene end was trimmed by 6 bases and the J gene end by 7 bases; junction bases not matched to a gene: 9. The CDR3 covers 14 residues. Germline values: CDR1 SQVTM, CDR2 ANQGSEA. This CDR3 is CSVLGLAGDWTQYF. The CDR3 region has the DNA TGCAGCGTCTTGGGACTAGCGGGCGATTGGACCCAGTACTTC.

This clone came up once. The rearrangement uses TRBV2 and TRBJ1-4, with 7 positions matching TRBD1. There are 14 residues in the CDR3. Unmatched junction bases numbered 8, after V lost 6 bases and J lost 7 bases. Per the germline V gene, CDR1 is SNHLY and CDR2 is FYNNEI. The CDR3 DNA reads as TGTGCCAGCAGGTTCCAGGGGGGCTCTGAAAAACTGTTTTTT. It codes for CASRFQGGSEKLFF. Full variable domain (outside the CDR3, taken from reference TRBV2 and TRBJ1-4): EPEVTQTPSHQVTQMGQEVILRCVPISNHLYFYWYRQILGQKVEFLVSFYNNEISEKSEIFDDQFSVERPDGSNFTLKIRSTKLEDSAMYFCASRFQGGSEKLFFGSGTQLSVL.

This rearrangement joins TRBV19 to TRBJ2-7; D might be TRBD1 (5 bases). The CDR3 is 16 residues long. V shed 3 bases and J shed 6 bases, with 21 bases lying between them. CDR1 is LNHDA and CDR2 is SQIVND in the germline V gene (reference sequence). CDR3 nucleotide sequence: TGTGCCAGTAGTATCTCGGGCGCAGGGCGGATGGGCGAGCAGTACTTC. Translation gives CASSISGAGRMGEQYF.

The CDR3 sequence: CASSLRRLSSYEQYF. CDR3 coding DNA: TGTGCCAGCAGCTTGAGGAGGCTTTCCTCCTACGAGCAGTACTTC. The chain carries TRBV5-6 and TRBJ2-7; D perhaps matches TRBD2 (5 bases). The CDR3 is made up of 15 amino acids. Trimming took off 1 base at V and 0 bases at J, with 11 bases between the two ends. CDR1 is SGHDT, CDR2 YYEEEE, per germline.

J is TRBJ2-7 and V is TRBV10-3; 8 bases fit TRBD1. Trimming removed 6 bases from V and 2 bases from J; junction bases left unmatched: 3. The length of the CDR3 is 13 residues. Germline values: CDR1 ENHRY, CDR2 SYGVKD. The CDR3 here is CAISPDRAYEQYF. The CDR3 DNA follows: TGTGCCATCAGCCCGGACAGGGCCTACGAGCAGTACTTC.

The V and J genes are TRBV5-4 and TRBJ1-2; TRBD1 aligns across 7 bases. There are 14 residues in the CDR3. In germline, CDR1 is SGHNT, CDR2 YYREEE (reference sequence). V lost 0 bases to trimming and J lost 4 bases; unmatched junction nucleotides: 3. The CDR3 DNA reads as TGTGCCAGCAGCTTGGGACAGGGAGGCTATGGCTACACCTTC. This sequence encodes CASSLGQGGYGYTF.

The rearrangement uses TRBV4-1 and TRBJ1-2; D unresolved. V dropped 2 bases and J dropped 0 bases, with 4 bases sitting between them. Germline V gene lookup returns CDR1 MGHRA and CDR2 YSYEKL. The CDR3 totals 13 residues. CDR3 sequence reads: CASSQQSNYGYTF. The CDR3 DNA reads TGCGCCAGCAGCCAACAGTCTAACTATGGCTACACCTTC.

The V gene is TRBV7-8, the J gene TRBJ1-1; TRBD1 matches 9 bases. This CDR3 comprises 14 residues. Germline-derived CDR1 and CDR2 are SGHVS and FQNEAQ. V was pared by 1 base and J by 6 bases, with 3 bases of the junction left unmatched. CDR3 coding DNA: TGTGCCAGCAGCTTAGGGACAGGGGTCTCTGAAGCTTTCTTT. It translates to CASSLGTGVSEAFF.

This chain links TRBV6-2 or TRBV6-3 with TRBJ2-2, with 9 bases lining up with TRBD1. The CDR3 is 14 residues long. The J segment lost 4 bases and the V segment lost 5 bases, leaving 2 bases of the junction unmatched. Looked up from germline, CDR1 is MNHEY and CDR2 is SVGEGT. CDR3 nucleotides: TGTGCCAGCAGTGGGACAGGGAGCACCGGGGAGCTGTTTTTT. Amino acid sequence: CASSGTGSTGELFF.

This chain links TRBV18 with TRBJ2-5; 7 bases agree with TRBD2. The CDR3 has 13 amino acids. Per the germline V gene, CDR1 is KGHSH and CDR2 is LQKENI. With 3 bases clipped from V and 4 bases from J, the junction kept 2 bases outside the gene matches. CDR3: CASSPGRGETQYF. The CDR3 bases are TGTGCCAGCTCACCGGGGAGGGGAGAGACCCAGTACTTC.

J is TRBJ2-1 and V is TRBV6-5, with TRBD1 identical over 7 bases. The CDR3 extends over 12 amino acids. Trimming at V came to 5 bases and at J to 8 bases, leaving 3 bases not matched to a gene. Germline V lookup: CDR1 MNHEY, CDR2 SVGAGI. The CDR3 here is CASSIDRDEQFF. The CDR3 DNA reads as TGTGCCAGCAGTATCGACAGGGATGAGCAGTTCTTC.

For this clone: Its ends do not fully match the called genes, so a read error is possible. Here the CDR3 reads CASSVGPGGTDTQYF. CDR3 in DNA: TGTGCCAGCAGCGTAGGCCCAGGGGGCACGGATACGCAGTATTTT. This rearrangement joins TRBV9 to TRBJ2-3; 8 nucleotides agree with TRBD1. The CDR3 has 15 residues. Germline loops: CDR1 SGDLS, CDR2 YYNGEE.

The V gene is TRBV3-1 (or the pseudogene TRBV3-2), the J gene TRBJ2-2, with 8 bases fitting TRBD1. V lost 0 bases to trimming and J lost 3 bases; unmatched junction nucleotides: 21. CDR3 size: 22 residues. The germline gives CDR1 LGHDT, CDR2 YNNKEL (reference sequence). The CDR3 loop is CASSQEGRTDRDFLPDTGELFF. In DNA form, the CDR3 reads TGTGCCAGCAGCCAAGAGGGTAGAACGGACAGGGACTTTCTTCCGGACACCGGGGAGCTGTTTTTT.